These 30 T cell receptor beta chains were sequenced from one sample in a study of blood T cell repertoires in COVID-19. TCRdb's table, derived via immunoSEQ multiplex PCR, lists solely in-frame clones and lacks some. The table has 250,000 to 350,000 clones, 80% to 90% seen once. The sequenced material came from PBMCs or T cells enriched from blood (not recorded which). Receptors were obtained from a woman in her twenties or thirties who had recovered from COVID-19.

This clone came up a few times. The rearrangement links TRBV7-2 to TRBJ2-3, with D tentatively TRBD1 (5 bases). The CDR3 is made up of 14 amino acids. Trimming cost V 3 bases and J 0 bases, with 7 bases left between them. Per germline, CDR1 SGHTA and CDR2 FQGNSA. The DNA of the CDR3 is TGTGCCAGCAGCTTGGACACTAGCACAGATACGCAGTATTTT. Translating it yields CASSLDTSTDTQYF.

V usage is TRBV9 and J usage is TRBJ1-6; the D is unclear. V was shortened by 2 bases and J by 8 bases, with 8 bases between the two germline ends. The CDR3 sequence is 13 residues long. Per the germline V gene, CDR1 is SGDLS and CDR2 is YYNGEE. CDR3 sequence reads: CASSVRSDSPLHF. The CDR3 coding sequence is TGTGCCAGCAGCGTGAGAAGTGATTCACCCCTCCACTTT.

CDR3 loop: CASTPPRGQLFF. The CDR3 nucleotides are TGTGCCAGTACTCCACCCAGGGGTCAACTGTTTTTT. V and J are TRBV19 and TRBJ1-4, with D perhaps TRBD1 (6 bases). Trimming pared 7 bases from V and 12 bases from J, leaving 15 bases between. Germline V gene sequence: CDR1 LNHDA, CDR2 SQIVND (reference sequence). The CDR3 totals 12 residues.

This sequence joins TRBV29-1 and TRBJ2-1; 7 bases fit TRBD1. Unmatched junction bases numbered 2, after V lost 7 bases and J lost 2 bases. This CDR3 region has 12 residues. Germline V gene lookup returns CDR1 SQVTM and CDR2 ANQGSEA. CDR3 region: CSGDRTYNEQFF. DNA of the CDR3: TGCAGCGGGGACAGAACCTACAATGAGCAGTTCTTC.

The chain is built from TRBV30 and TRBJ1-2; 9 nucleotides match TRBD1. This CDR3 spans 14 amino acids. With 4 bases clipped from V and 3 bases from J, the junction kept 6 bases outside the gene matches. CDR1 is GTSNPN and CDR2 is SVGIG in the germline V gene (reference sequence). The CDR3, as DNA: TGTGCCTGGACGCGGAGGACAGGGGACTATGGCTACACCTTC. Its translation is CAWTRRTGDYGYTF.

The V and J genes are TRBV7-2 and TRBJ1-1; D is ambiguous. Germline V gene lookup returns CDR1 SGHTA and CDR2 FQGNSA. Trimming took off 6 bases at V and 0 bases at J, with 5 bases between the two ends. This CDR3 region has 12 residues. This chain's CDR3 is CASSPMNTEAFF. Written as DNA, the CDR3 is TGTGCCAGCAGTCCCATGAACACTGAAGCTTTCTTT.

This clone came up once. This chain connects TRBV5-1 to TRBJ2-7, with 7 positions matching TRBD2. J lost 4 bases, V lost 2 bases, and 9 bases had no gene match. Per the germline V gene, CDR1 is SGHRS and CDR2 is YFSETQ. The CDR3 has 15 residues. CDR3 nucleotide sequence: TGCGCCAGCAGCTTAGGTTCTGGGGAGGGTTACGAGCAGTACTTC. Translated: CASSLGSGEGYEQYF. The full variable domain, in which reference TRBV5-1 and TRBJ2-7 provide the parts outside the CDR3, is KAGVTQTPRYLIKTRGQQVTLSCSPISGHRSVSWYQQTPGQGLQFLFEYFSETQRNKGNFPGRFSGRQFSNSRSEMNVSTLELGDSALYLCASSLGSGEGYEQYFGPGTRLTVT.

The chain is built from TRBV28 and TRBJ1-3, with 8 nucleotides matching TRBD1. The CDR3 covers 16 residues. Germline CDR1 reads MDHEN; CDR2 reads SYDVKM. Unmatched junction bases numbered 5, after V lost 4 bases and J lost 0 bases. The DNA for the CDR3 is TGTGCCAGCAGTTCACGGGGACAGGCCTCTGGAAACACCATATATTTT. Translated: CASSSRGQASGNTIYF.

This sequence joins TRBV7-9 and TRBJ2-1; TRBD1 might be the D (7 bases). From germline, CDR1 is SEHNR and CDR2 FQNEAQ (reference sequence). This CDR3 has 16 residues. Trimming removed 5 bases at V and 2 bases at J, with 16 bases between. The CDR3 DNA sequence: TGTGCCAGCAGCCCCAGGGGGGCCGGGGCCTACAATGAGCAGTTCTTC. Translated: CASSPRGAGAYNEQFF.

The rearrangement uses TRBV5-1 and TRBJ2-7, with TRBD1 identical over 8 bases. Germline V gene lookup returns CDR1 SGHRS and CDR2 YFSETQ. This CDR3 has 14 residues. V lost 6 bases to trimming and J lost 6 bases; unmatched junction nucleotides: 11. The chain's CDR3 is CASTDRGQGSEQYF. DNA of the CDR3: TGCGCCAGCACCGACAGGGGCCAAGGGAGCGAGCAGTACTTC.

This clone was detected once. The CDR3 region is CASSWDRINTEAFF. CDR3 nucleotides: TGTGCCAGCAGCTGGGACAGGATTAACACTGAAGCTTTCTTT. The chain uses TRBV5-4 and TRBJ1-1; the match to TRBD1 covers 8 bases. Trimming took 3 bases from V and 2 from J; bases not matched to a gene: 3. The CDR3 spans 14 residues. Per germline, CDR1 SGHNT and CDR2 YYREEE (reference sequence).

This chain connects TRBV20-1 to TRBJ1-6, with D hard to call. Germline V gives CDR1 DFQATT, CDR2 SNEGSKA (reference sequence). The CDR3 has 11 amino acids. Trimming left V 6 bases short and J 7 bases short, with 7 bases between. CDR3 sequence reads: CSAAVNSPLHF. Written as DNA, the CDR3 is TGCAGTGCCGCGGTAAATTCACCCCTCCACTTT.

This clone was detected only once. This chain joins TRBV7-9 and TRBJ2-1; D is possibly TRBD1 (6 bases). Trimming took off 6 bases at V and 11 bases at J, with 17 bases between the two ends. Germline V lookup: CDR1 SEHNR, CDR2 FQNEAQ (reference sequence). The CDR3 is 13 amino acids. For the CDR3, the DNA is TGTGCCAGCAGTTTTCTAGGACAGCCAAAGCAGTTCTTC. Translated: CASSFLGQPKQFF.

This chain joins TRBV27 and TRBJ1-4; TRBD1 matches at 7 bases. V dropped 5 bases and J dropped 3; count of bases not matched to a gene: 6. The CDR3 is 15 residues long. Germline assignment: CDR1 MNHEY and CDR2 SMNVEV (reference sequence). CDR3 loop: CASSPRDRSNEKLFF. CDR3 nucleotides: TGTGCCAGCAGTCCTAGGGACAGATCTAATGAAAAACTGTTTTTT. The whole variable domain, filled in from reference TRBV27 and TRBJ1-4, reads EAQVTQNPRYLITVTGKKLTVTCSQNMNHEYMSWYRQDPGLGLRQIYYSMNVEVTDKGDVPEGYKVSRKEKRNFPLILESPSPNQTSLYFCASSPRDRSNEKLFFGSGTQLSVL.

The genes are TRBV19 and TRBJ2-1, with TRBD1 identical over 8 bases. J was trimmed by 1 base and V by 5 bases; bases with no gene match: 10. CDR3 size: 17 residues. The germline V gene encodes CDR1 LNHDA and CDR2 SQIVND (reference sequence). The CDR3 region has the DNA TGTGCCAGTAGTTCCTCGGACAGGGTCCCTTCCTACAATGAGCAGTTCTTC. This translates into CASSSSDRVPSYNEQFF. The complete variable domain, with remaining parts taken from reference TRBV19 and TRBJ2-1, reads DGGITQSPKYLFRKEGQNVTLSCEQNLNHDAMYWYRQDPGQGLRLIYYSQIVNDFQKGDIAEGYSVSREKKESFPLTVTSAQKNPTAFYLCASSSSDRVPSYNEQFFGPGTRLTVL.

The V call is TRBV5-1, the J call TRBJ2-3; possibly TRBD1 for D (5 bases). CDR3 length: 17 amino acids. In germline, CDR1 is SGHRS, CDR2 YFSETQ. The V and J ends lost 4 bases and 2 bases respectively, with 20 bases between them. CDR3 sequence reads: CASSRGDSLFFTDTQYF. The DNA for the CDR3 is TGCGCCAGCAGCAGGGGCGACAGTCTGTTCTTCACAGATACGCAGTATTTT.

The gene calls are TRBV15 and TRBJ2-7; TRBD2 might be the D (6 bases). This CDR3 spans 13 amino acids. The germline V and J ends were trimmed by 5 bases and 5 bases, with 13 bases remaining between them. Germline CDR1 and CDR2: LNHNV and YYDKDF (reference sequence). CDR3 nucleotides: TGTGCCACCAGCGTCAGGAGGGTTGACGAGCAGTACTTC. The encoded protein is CATSVRRVDEQYF.

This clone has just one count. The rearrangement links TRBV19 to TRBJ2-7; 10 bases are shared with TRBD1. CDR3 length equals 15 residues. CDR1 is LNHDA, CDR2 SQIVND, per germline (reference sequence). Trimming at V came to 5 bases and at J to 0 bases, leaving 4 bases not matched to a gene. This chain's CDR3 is CASSDGTGDSYEQYF. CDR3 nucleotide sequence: TGTGCCAGTAGTGATGGGACAGGGGACTCCTACGAGCAGTACTTC.

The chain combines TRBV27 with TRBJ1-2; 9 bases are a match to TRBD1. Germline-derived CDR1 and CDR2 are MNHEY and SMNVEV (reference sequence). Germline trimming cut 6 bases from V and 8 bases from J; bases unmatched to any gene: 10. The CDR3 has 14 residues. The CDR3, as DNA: TGTGCCAGCAGCCCGGGACAGGGATTAGGGGGCTACACCTTC. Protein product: CASSPGQGLGGYTF.

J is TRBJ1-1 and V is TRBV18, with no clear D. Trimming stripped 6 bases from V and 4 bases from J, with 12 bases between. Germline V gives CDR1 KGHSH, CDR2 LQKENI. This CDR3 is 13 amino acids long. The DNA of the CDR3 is TGTGCCAGCTCTCGTAAAGGCGGCACTGAAGCTTTCTTT. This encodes CASSRKGGTEAFF.

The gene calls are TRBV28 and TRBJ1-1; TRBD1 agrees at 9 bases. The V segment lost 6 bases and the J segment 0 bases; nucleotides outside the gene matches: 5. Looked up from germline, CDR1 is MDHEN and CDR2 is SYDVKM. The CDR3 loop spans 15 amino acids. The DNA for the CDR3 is TGTGCCAGCAGCGGGACAGGGCAGATGAACACTGAAGCTTTCTTT. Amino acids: CASSGTGQMNTEAFF.

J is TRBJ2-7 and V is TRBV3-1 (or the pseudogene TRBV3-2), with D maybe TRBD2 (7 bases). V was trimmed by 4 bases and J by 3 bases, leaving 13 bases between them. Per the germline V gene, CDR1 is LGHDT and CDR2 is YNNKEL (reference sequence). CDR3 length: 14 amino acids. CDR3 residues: CASSLGGGGYEQYF. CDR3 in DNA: TGTGCCAGCAGCCTAGGGGGAGGGGGCTACGAGCAGTACTTC.

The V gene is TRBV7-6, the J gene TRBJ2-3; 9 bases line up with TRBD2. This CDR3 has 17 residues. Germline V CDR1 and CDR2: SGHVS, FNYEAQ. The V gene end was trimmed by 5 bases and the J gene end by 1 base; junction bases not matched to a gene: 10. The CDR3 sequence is CASSPGRLADGTDTQYF. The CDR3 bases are TGTGCCAGCAGCCCCGGCCGACTAGCGGACGGCACAGATACGCAGTATTTT.

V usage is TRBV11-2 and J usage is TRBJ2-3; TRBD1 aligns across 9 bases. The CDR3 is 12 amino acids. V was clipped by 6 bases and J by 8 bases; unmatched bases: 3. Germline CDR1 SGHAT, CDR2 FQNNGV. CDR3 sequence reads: CASSRDRATQYF. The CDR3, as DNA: TGTGCCAGCAGTCGGGACAGGGCTACGCAGTATTTT.

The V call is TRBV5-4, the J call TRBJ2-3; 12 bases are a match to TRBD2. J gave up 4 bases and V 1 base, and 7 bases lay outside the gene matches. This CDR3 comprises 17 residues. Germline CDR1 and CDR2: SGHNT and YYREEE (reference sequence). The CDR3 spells CASSLRRLAGESDTQYF. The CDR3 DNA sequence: TGTGCCAGCAGCTTGCGCCGACTAGCGGGAGAGTCAGATACGCAGTATTTT.

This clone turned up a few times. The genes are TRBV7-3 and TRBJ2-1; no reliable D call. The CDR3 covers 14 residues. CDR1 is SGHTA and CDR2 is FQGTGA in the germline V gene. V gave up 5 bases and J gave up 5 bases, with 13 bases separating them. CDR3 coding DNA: TGTGCCAGCAGCCCCAATGCCCGGGACAATGAGCAGTTCTTC. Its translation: CASSPNARDNEQFF.

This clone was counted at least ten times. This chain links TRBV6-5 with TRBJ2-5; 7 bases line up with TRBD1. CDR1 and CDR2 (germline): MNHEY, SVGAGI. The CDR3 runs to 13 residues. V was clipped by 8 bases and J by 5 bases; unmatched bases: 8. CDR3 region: CASLRQGWETQYF. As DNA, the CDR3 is TGTGCCAGCCTCAGACAGGGATGGGAGACCCAGTACTTC.

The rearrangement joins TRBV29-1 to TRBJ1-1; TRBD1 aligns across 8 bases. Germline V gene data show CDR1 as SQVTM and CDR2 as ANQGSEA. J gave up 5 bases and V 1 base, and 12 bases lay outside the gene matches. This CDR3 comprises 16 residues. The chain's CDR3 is CSVEGGQGFAYTEAFF. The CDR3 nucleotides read TGCAGCGTTGAAGGAGGACAGGGATTCGCGTATACTGAAGCTTTCTTT.

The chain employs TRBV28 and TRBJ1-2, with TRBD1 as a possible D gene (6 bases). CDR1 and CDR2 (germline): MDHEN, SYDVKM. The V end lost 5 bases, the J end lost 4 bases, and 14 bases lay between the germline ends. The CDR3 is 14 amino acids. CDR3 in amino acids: CASSGWTVSYGYTF. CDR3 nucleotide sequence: TGTGCCAGCAGTGGATGGACAGTGTCCTATGGCTACACCTTC.

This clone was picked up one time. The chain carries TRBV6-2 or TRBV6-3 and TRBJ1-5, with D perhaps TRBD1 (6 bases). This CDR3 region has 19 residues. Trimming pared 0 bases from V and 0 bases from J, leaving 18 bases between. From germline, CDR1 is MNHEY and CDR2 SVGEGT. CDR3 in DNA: TGTGCCAGCAGTTACTCGATAGGCGCAGGGGCCTATAGCAATCAGCCCCAGCATTTT. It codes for CASSYSIGAGAYSNQPQHF.